This TCR beta chain was profiled in a study of blood T cell repertoires in COVID-19. On the study more broadly: Acute and convalescent COVID-19 specimens originated in the United States, Italy and Spain. T cells, B-cell-depleted T cells, or PBMCs provided the cDNA or gDNA that served as material.

Authors' data handling: Amplification with reference gene primers provided the estimates of nucleated cell counts. Sequencing used immunoSEQ multiplex PCR; TCRdb keeps in-frame clones, though not all of them. V and J calls and clone size are copied from that table; D and trimming were computed from the DNA. The data show about 53,000 clones, around 87% seen once. CDR1 is SEHNR, CDR2 FQNEAQ, per germline (reference sequence). The CDR3 is made up of 16 amino acids. V lost 6 bases, J lost 3 bases, and 7 bases stayed unmatched. The specimen sequenced was peripheral blood. The chain carries TRBV7-9 and TRBJ2-1; 11 positions agree with TRBD2. The sequence derives from a man aged 50 or older with acute or convalescent COVID-19. The CDR3 here is CASRPKGLADYNEQFF. DNA of the CDR3: TGTGCCAGCAGGCCAAAGGGACTAGCGGACTACAATGAGCAGTTCTTC.